This TCR beta chain stems from a study of a mutant IDH1 vaccine in newly diagnosed glioma. In the study overall: Sex distribution of treated patients was about 62% male and around 40% female; mean age was 40.4 years. Radiotherapy, temozolomide, or both had been given previously, and both were given to most.

The CDR3 runs to 17 residues. Germline-derived CDR1 and CDR2 are SGHRS and YFSETQ. Losses at the gene ends were 4 bases for V and 6 bases for J; bases not matched to a gene: 9. The time point here: baseline, week 1 (first vaccination visit). Treatment: pre-vaccination baseline after standard-of-care therapy. The method was immunoSEQ multiplex PCR; TCRdb's version includes in-frame clones alone and lacks a portion of them. The sample includes some 60,000 clones, 75% to 95% of them seen just once. The origin of this receptor is a man between 45 and 60 years old with glioma. V is TRBV5-1 and J is TRBJ2-1; 14 nucleotides line up with TRBD2. The sample was PBMCs, taken from a glioma patient treated with radiotherapy, temozolomide or both. The CDR3 loop is CASSAGTSGGLGNEQFF. In DNA form, the CDR3 reads TGCGCCAGCAGCGCCGGGACTAGCGGGGGCCTGGGCAATGAGCAGTTCTTC.